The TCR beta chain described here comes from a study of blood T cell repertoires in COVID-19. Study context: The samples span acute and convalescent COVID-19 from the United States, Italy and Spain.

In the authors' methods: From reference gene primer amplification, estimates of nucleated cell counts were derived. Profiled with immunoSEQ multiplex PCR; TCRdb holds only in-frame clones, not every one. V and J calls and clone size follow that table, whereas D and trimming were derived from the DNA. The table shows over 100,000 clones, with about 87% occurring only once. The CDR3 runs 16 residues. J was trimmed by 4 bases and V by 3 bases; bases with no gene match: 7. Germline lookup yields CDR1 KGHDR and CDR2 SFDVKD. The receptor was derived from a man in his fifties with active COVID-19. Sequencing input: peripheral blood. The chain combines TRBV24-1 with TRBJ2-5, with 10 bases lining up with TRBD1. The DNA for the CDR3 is TGTGCCACCAGTGATACTGGACAGGGGGGCGGAGAGACCCAGTACTTC. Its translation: CATSDTGQGGGETQYF.